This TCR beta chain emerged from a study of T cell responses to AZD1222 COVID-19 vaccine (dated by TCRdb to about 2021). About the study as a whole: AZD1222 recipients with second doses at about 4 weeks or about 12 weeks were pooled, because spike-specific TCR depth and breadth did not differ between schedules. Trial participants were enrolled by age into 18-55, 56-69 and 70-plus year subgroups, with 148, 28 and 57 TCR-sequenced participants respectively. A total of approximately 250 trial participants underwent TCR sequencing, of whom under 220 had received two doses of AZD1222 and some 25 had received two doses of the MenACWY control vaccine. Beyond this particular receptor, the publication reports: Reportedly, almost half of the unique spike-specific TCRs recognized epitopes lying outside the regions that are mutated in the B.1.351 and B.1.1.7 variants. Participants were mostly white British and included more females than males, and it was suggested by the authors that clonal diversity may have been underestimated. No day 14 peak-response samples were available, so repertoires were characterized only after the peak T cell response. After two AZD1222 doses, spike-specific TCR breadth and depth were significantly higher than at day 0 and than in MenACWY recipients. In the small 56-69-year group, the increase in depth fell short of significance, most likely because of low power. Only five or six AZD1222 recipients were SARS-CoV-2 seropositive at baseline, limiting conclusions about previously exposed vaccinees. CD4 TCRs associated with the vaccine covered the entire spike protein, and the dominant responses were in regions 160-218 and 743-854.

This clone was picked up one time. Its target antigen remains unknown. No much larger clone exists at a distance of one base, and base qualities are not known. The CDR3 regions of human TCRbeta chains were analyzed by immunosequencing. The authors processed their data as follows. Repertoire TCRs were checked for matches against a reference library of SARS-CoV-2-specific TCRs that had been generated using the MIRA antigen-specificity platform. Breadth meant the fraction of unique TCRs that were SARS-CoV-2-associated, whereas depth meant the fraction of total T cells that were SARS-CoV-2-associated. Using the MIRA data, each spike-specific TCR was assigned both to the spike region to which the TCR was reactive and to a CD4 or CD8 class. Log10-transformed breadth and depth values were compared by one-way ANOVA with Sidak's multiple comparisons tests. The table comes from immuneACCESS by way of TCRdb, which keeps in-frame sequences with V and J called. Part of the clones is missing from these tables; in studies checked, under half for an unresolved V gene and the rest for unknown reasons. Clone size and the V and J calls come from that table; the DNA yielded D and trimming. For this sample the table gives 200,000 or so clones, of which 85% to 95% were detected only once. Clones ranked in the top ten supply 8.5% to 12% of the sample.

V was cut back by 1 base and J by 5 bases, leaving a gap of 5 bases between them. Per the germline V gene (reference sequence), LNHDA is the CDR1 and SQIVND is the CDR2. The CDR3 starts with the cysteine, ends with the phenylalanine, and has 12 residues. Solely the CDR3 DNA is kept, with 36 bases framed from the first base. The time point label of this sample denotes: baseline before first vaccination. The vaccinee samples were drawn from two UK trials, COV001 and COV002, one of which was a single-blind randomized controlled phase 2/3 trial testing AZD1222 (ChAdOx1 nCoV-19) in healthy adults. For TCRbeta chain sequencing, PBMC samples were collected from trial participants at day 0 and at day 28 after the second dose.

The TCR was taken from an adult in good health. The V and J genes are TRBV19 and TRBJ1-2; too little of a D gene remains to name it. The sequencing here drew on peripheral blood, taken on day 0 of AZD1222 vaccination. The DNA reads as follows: TGTGCCAGTAGTATAGCCGGATATGGCTACACCTTC. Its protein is CASSIAGYGYTF.